This entry lists 13 T cell receptor beta chains sequenced from one sample in a study of blood T cells in healthy people across ages. Then a second PCR, running about 6 to 11 cycles, was carried out with a sample-barcoded 5' primer and a J-beta primer mix. TCRdb reprocessed the 5' RACE reads via MiXCR and lists one record per CDR3 protein. The profile covers about 750,000 distinct CDR3 sequences, with roughly 50% appearing a single time and approximately 41% taken by the ten largest. Sequencing was performed on blood. Receptors were obtained from a man older than 75 in good health.

V and J are TRBV12-3 or TRBV12-4 and TRBJ2-1; 9 nucleotides line up with TRBD2. The length of the CDR3 is 17 residues. Trimming at V came to 5 bases and at J to 9 bases, leaving 17 bases not matched to a gene. The CDR3 is CASSPGTSRRIRSEQFF. DNA of the CDR3: TGTGCCAGCAGTCCGGGGACTAGCAGGAGAATTAGGAGTGAGCAGTTCTTC.

The rearrangement links TRBV10-2 to TRBJ1-6; D possibly corresponds to TRBD1 (5 bases). Germline V gene data show CDR1 as WSHSY and CDR2 as SAAADI. The CDR3 has 15 residues. The germline V and J ends were trimmed by 6 bases and 5 bases, with 14 bases remaining between them. The CDR3 spells CASREPGRHNSPLHF. CDR3 in DNA: TGCGCCAGCAGAGAACCGGGACGCCATAATTCACCCCTCCACTTT.

Details on this clonotype: A much more abundant neighbour one base away suggests this may be a read error. The chain is built from TRBV12-3 or TRBV12-4 and TRBJ2-5; 9 positions match TRBD2. The CDR3 length is 15 residues. Unmatched junction bases numbered 16, after V lost 6 bases and J lost 11 bases. CDR3 coding DNA: TGTGCCAGCAGCCTCGGGGCTAGCGGGACCAATGAGCAGTACTTC. Its translation: CASSLGASGTNEQYF.

The chain is built from TRBV5-1 and TRBJ2-3, with D possibly matching TRBD1 (6 bases). Trimming left V 1 base short and J 14 bases short, with 29 bases between. The CDR3 is 17 residues long. Germline-derived CDR1 and CDR2 are SGHRS and YFSETQ. CDR3 nucleotide sequence: TGCGCCAGCAGCTTGTCCGTTTCAAGGGACACGCACAGATACGCGTATTTT. Translation: CASSLSVSRDTHRYAYF.

The chain has TRBV5-1 and TRBJ1-2, with D unclear. The CDR3 runs to 13 residues. V gave up 1 base and J gave up 8 bases, with 12 bases separating them. CDR1 SGHRS and CDR2 YFSETQ come from the germline V gene. CDR3 in DNA: TGCGCCAGCAGCTTGTGGGATAGTAAGGGCTACACCTTC. Translation gives CASSLWDSKGYTF.

This rearrangement joins TRBV18 to TRBJ2-4; maybe TRBD2 (6 bases). Trimming removed 6 bases from V and 13 bases from J, with 22 bases in between. CDR1 is KGHSH and CDR2 is LQKENI in the germline V gene. This CDR3 is 14 amino acids long. The CDR3 region is CASSHGMGTGEQYF. The DNA for the CDR3 is TGTGCCAGCTCCCACGGTATGGGGACGGGGGAGCAGTACTTC.

The chain has TRBV6-5 and TRBJ2-7, with D perhaps TRBD2 (5 bases). Germline V CDR1 and CDR2: MNHEY, SVGAGI. Trimming took 0 bases from V and 0 from J, leaving 9 bases between them. The CDR3 sequence is 15 residues long. The CDR3 region is CASSYSSSISYEQYF. The CDR3 nucleotides read TGTGCCAGCAGTTACTCCTCTAGCATCTCCTACGAGCAGTACTTC.

This sequence joins TRBV6-6 and TRBJ1-2; TRBD1 aligns across 9 bases. Losses at the gene ends were 6 bases for V and 5 bases for J; bases not matched to a gene: 4. The germline CDR1 and CDR2 sequences are MNHNY and SVGAGI (reference sequence). The CDR3 runs 13 residues. This CDR3 is CASRGDRVYGYTF. In DNA, the CDR3 is TGTGCCAGCAGGGGGGACAGGGTTTATGGCTACACCTTC.

With regard to this clonotype: One junction end does not reproduce the germline sequence, and a read error may be involved. The V and J genes are TRBV29-1 and TRBJ2-2; maybe TRBD2 (5 bases). The germline gives CDR1 SQVTM, CDR2 ANQGSEA. This CDR3 has 12 residues. The CDR3 is CSVREATGELFF. CDR3 in DNA: TGCAGCGTTCGGGAAGCCACCGGTGAGCTGTTTTTT.

Of note for this clonotype: A read error may be the cause here, since a much bigger clone is one base away. This sequence joins TRBV19 and TRBJ2-6; D is undetermined. The CDR3 length is 12 residues. Germline lookup yields CDR1 LNHDA and CDR2 SQIVND (reference sequence). Trimming cost V 9 bases and J 0 bases, with 3 bases left between them. The CDR3 sequence is CASASGANVLTF. The CDR3 DNA reads as TGTGCCAGCGCCTCTGGGGCCAACGTCCTGACTTTC.

The chain combines TRBV29-1 with TRBJ2-7, with D possibly being TRBD2 (5 bases). Germline V gives CDR1 SQVTM, CDR2 ANQGSEA. The CDR3 sequence is 13 residues long. V lost 7 bases and J 2 bases, leaving 15 bases between the germline ends. CDR3 sequence reads: CSAESGLTYEQYF. DNA of the CDR3: TGCAGCGCAGAAAGCGGTCTCACCTACGAGCAGTACTTC.

V usage is TRBV6-6 and J usage is TRBJ2-7; the match to TRBD1 covers 11 bases. This CDR3 is 14 amino acids long. Germline CDR1 and CDR2: MNHNY and SVGAGI (reference sequence). With V trimmed by 6 bases and J by 4 bases, 5 bases remained unmatched. The CDR3 is CASSDGQGAYEQYF. The CDR3 DNA follows: TGTGCCAGCAGCGACGGACAGGGGGCATACGAGCAGTACTTC.

V usage is TRBV2 and J usage is TRBJ1-2; TRBD1 might be the D (6 bases). CDR1 and CDR2 from the germline V gene are SNHLY and FYNNEI. The CDR3 consists of 15 residues. The ends were cut back, 4 bases at V and 4 bases at J, with 16 bases in the middle. CDR3 bases: TGTGCCAGCAGTGGCCAGACAGGCACGTCCTATGGCTACACCTTC. Translation gives CASSGQTGTSYGYTF.